This TCR beta chain was documented in a study of T cells after posttransplantation cyclophosphamide. There are 14 residues in the CDR3. Germline V CDR1 and CDR2: MNHEY, SVGAGI. Deletions cut 0 bases from V and 2 bases from J, with 8 bases between. Method: immunoSEQ multiplex PCR; TCRdb's copy keeps in-frame clones and lacks some. The sample carries around 23,000 clones, approximately 70% recorded once. The receptor's source is a woman in her sixties or seventies in good health, CMV-negative, and a related stem cell transplant donor. This chain links TRBV6-5 with TRBJ2-7, with D unresolved. The sequencing input was memory CD4+ T cells sorted from PBMCs. CDR3 sequence (DNA): TGTGCCAGCAGTTACTCGCGGAGCCCCTACGAGCAGTACTTC. This sequence encodes CASSYSRSPYEQYF.